This T cell receptor beta chain was obtained from a study of neoadjuvant anti-PD-1 for oral cavity cancer. The time point here: after neoadjuvant nivolumab, at surgical resection. Sequencing used immunoSEQ multiplex PCR; TCRdb keeps in-frame clones, though not all of them. The table lists approximately 14,000 clones, roughly 74% of them singletons. Per the germline V gene, CDR1 is GTSNPN and CDR2 is SVGIG (reference sequence). The CDR3 totals 11 residues. This clonotype originated in a person aged 35-79 years with oral cavity squamous cell carcinoma. The specimen comprised PBMCs, sampled after nivolumab (anti-PD-1) treatment. The rearrangement links TRBV30 to TRBJ1-1; tentatively, D is TRBD1 (5 bases). In DNA, the CDR3 is TGTGCTGGTTTGGGGGTCACTGAAGCTTTCTTT. Translating it yields CAGLGVTEAFF.